Following are 27 T cell receptor beta chains from one sample sequenced in a study of blood T cell repertoires in COVID-19. Profiled with immunoSEQ multiplex PCR; TCRdb holds only in-frame clones, not every one. The table lists fewer than 60,000 clones, more than 80% of them singletons, with around 18% in the top ten. The sequenced material came from peripheral blood. The receptors originated from a human donor in a cohort sampled during active COVID-19.

The V and J genes are TRBV6-5 and TRBJ1-2, with a weak D call TRBD1 (6 bases). This CDR3 contains 15 residues. Germline V lookup: CDR1 MNHEY, CDR2 SVGAGI. V was trimmed by 6 bases and J by 2 bases, leaving 16 bases between them. CDR3 residues: CASRRGQNQNYGYTF. CDR3 DNA sequence: TGTGCCAGCAGACGAGGACAGAATCAAAACTATGGCTACACCTTC.

The rearrangement links TRBV7-6 to TRBJ2-7, with D possibly matching TRBD2 (6 bases). Trimming took off 0 bases at V and 3 bases at J, with 12 bases between the two ends. This CDR3 spans 15 amino acids. Germline loops: CDR1 SGHVS, CDR2 FNYEAQ. The CDR3 DNA reads as TGTGCCAGCAGCTTAGCGGGGGGACGGATCTACGAGCAGTACTTC. It is translated as CASSLAGGRIYEQYF.

The CDR3 loop is CASSFPGQTNEKLFF. CDR3 sequence (DNA): TGTGCCAGCAGCTTTCCGGGACAGACTAATGAAAAACTGTTTTTT. The chain uses TRBV5-6 and TRBJ1-4; 7 nucleotides line up with TRBD1. V was clipped by 2 bases and J by 2 bases; unmatched bases: 3. The CDR3 totals 15 residues. CDR1 and CDR2 (germline): SGHDT, YYEEEE.

The rearrangement links TRBV4-2 to TRBJ2-3; 7 nucleotides align to TRBD1. The CDR3 contains 16 residues. V lost 5 bases, J lost 5 bases, and 13 bases stayed unmatched. Germline CDR1 is LGHNA and CDR2 is YNFKEQ. The CDR3 spells CASSNHRGRGEDTQYF. The CDR3 DNA reads as TGTGCCAGCAGCAATCACAGGGGCAGAGGGGAAGATACGCAGTATTTT.

The V and J genes are TRBV5-4 and TRBJ2-2; TRBD2 matches at 8 bases. The ends lost 1 base at V and 5 bases at J; junction bases unmatched: 7. The CDR3 has 16 residues. The germline CDR1 and CDR2 sequences are SGHNT and YYREEE (reference sequence). CDR3 coding DNA: TGTGCCAGCAGCTTGCGGGGGGGGCGAAGGACCGGGGAGCTGTTTTTT. Residues: CASSLRGGRRTGELFF.

This chain uses TRBV9 with TRBJ1-2, with D possibly being TRBD1 (5 bases). This CDR3 spans 15 amino acids. Trimming removed 0 bases from V and 4 bases from J, with 13 bases in between. Germline lookup yields CDR1 SGDLS and CDR2 YYNGEE. CDR3 amino acids: CASSVEVGASYGYTF. CDR3 DNA sequence: TGTGCCAGCAGCGTAGAGGTAGGGGCCAGCTATGGCTACACCTTC. The full variable domain, completed using reference TRBV9 and TRBJ1-2, is DSGVTQTPKHLITATGQRVTLRCSPRSGDLSVYWYQQSLDQGLQFLIQYYNGEERAKGNILERFSAQQFPDLHSELNLSSLELGDSALYFCASSVEVGASYGYTFGSGTRLTVV.

This clone was recorded once. The chain carries TRBV6-5 and TRBJ2-2; unclear D gene. Germline CDR1 reads MNHEY; CDR2 reads SVGAGI. Trimming left V 1 base short and J 1 base short, with 4 bases between. This CDR3 is built from 14 residues. Written as DNA, the CDR3 is TGTGCCAGCAGTTACTTCAGGAACACCGGGGAGCTGTTTTTT. This codes for CASSYFRNTGELFF.

The rearrangement links TRBV21-1 to TRBJ2-1; TRBD1, as called in the table, went unchecked against the DNA. TRBV21-1 is marked as a pseudogene. The CDR3 totals 17 residues. The CDR3 here is CASSKGGLRQGDNEQFF. In DNA form, the CDR3 reads TGTGCCAGCAGCAAAGGGGGTTTAAGACAGGGGGACAATGAGCAGTTCTTC.

The chain uses TRBV6-1 and TRBJ2-3; TRBD1 agrees at 11 bases. CDR3 length equals 19 residues. V lost 1 base and J lost 2; bases outside the gene matches: 11. The germline V gene encodes CDR1 MNHNS and CDR2 SASEGT. For the CDR3, the DNA is TGTGCCAGCAGTGAAGGGGCAGGGACAGGGGGATGGGACACAGATACGCAGTATTTT. Its translation is CASSEGAGTGGWDTDTQYF.

The rearrangement links TRBV12-3 or TRBV12-4 to TRBJ2-7; no firm D call. The CDR3 is 11 amino acids. V shed 5 bases and J shed 4 bases, with 6 bases lying between them. CDR3 DNA: TGTGCCAGCAGTCTCGGTTACGAGCAGTACTTC. Protein: CASSLGYEQYF.

The chain uses TRBV6-1 and TRBJ2-5; TRBD2 aligns across 11 bases. The CDR3 covers 18 residues. Germline V gives CDR1 MNHNS, CDR2 SASEGT. Unmatched junction bases numbered 13, after V lost 2 bases and J lost 5 bases. Here the CDR3 DNA reads TGTGCCAGCAGTGAAACTTTTATAGCGGGGGGGCCCCGGGAGACCCAGTACTTC. It codes for CASSETFIAGGPRETQYF.

This chain joins TRBV6-5 and TRBJ1-1, with TRBD1 matching over 9 bases. Germline V gives CDR1 MNHEY, CDR2 SVGAGI. This CDR3 spans 16 amino acids. J lost 5 bases, V lost 0 bases, and 7 bases had no gene match. CDR3 coding DNA: TGTGCCAGCAGTTACTCGTTCACAGGGGGCAGAACTGAAGCTTTCTTT. This translates into CASSYSFTGGRTEAFF.

CDR3 coding DNA: TGTGCCAGCTCACCTCCCCAGAGGGCAACCTACGAGCAGTACTTC. Translation gives CASSPPQRATYEQYF. This chain links TRBV18 with TRBJ2-7; D possibly corresponds to TRBD2 (5 bases). Trimming removed 3 bases from V and 2 bases from J, with 14 bases in between. Germline loops: CDR1 KGHSH, CDR2 LQKENI. This CDR3 region has 15 residues.

CDR3 DNA: TGTGCCAGCAGTGAATCGGGTAATCAGCCCCAGCATTTT. Its protein is CASSESGNQPQHF. The rearrangement links TRBV6-1 to TRBJ1-5; D gene ambiguous. This CDR3 is 13 amino acids long. V lost 2 bases, J lost 4 bases, and 6 bases lay in between. CDR1 is MNHNS and CDR2 is SASEGT in the germline V gene.

This clone was counted once. The rearrangement joins TRBV5-1 to TRBJ1-4; maybe TRBD1 (6 bases). The V gene's germline CDR1 is SGHRS and CDR2 YFSETQ. The CDR3 is 15 amino acids. Deletions cut 0 bases from V and 8 bases from J, with 14 bases between. The CDR3 region has the DNA TGCGCCAGCAGCTTGGGCGCGGGGGCGAGCGAAAAACTGTTTTTT. It is translated as CASSLGAGASEKLFF.

The chain joins TRBV6-6 to TRBJ2-2; TRBD1 is a possible D gene (5 bases). Trimming took 0 bases from V and 2 from J, leaving 10 bases between them. This CDR3 contains 16 residues. CDR1 MNHNY and CDR2 SVGAGI come from the germline V gene (reference sequence). The CDR3 DNA sequence: TGTGCCAGCAGTTACTCGAGAGGACACAACACCGGGGAGCTGTTTTTT. This translates into CASSYSRGHNTGELFF.

The chain employs TRBV11-2 and TRBJ1-2; the D gene is possibly TRBD1 (6 bases). CDR1 SGHAT and CDR2 FQNNGV come from the germline V gene. Trimming took off 3 bases at V and 5 bases at J, with 13 bases between the two ends. The CDR3 sequence is 14 residues long. The CDR3 DNA reads TGTGCCAGCAGCTTGAGGCCACAGGGATATGGCTACACCTTC. This codes for CASSLRPQGYGYTF. The whole variable domain, remainder taken from reference TRBV11-2 and TRBJ1-2, is EAGVAQSPRYKIIEKRQSVAFWCNPISGHATLYWYQQILGQGPKLLIQFQNNGVVDDSQLPKDRFSAERLKGVDSTLKIQPAKLEDSAVYLCASSLRPQGYGYTFGSGTRLTVV.

The chain recombines TRBV12-5 with TRBJ2-7; TRBD1 is a possible D gene (6 bases). V was pared by 3 bases and J by 1 base, with 13 bases between. Germline-derived CDR1 and CDR2 are LGHNT and FRNRAP. This CDR3 is 15 amino acids long. The CDR3 loop is CASGLGQTGSYEQYF. The CDR3 DNA sequence: TGTGCTAGTGGTTTAGGCCAAACAGGGTCCTACGAGCAGTACTTC.

The chain links TRBV20-1 to TRBJ2-1; 7 bases map to TRBD1. Germline assignment: CDR1 DFQATT and CDR2 SNEGSKA (reference sequence). This CDR3 has 14 residues. After removal of 3 bases from V and 9 bases from J, the junction contained 11 bases not matched to a gene. The CDR3 DNA follows: TGCAGTGCTAGTCGGGACAGACCTCGTGTTGAGCAGTTCTTC. Protein product: CSASRDRPRVEQFF.

The chain combines TRBV5-5 with TRBJ1-1; D perhaps matches TRBD1 (5 bases). CDR1 and CDR2 from the germline V gene are SGHKS and YYEKEE (reference sequence). V lost 1 base to trimming and J lost 5 bases, with 21 bases between them. The CDR3 consists of 17 residues. The CDR3 nucleotides are TGTGCCAGCAGCTTGTTGGCGGGGGTCCGAAGTGAAACTGAAGCTTTCTTT. This gives the protein CASSLLAGVRSETEAFF.

The rearrangement links TRBV7-6 to TRBJ2-2, with TRBD1 as a possible D gene (6 bases). CDR1 is SGHVS, CDR2 FNYEAQ, per germline. V lost 5 bases, J lost 6 bases, and 13 bases lay in between. This CDR3 contains 14 residues. The CDR3 DNA reads as TGTGCCAGCAGCAAGGGACAATATCCCGGGGAGCTGTTTTTT. It is translated as CASSKGQYPGELFF.

The gene calls are TRBV27 and TRBJ1-2, with a possible D match to TRBD1 (6 bases). The CDR3 totals 14 residues. Germline V gives CDR1 MNHEY, CDR2 SMNVEV (reference sequence). V was cut by 10 bases and J by 4 bases, with 19 bases left in between. The chain's CDR3 is CAIPYPGQRYGYTF. The CDR3 nucleotides read TGTGCCATTCCGTACCCCGGACAGCGCTATGGCTACACCTTC.

This rearrangement joins TRBV6-6 to TRBJ1-2; maybe TRBD1 (5 bases). CDR1 MNHNY and CDR2 SVGAGI come from the germline V gene (reference sequence). V was pared by 3 bases and J by 0 bases, with 11 bases between. The CDR3 length is 15 residues. The CDR3 region has the DNA TGTGCCAGCAGTTATATACAGGCTCCTAACTATGGCTACACCTTC. The encoded protein is CASSYIQAPNYGYTF.

This clone is categorized as medium-sized. The chain employs TRBV7-2 and TRBJ2-1; TRBD2 agrees at 12 bases. The germline gives CDR1 SGHTA, CDR2 FQGNSA. CDR3 length: 19 residues. The junction had 14 bases not matched to a gene; V was cut back by 4 bases and J by 4 bases. The CDR3 coding sequence is TGTGCCAGCAGCTCCGACAAGCAAACTAGCGGGGGGAGTTACAATGAGCAGTTCTTC. It yields the protein CASSSDKQTSGGSYNEQFF. The complete variable domain, with remaining parts taken from reference TRBV7-2 and TRBJ2-1, reads GAGVSQSPSNKVTEKGKDVELRCDPISGHTALYWYRQSLGQGLEFLIYFQGNSAPDKSGLPSDRFSAERTGGSVSTLTIQRTQQEDSAVYLCASSSDKQTSGGSYNEQFFGPGTRLTVL.

Only one count was recorded for this clone. The gene calls are TRBV5-6 and TRBJ1-2; the D gene is possibly TRBD1 (5 bases). V dropped 1 base and J dropped 4 bases, with 14 bases sitting between them. The length of the CDR3 is 15 residues. Germline V gene data show CDR1 as SGHDT and CDR2 as YYEEEE. The CDR3 reads CASSLWQGGLYGYTF. In DNA form, the CDR3 reads TGTGCCAGCAGCTTGTGGCAGGGAGGTCTCTATGGCTACACCTTC.

The count of this clone is one. The J gene is TRBJ2-3, the V gene TRBV7-2; 13 nucleotides agree with TRBD2. Looked up from germline, CDR1 is SGHTA and CDR2 is FQGNSA. V lost 3 bases, J lost 2 bases, and 11 bases stayed unmatched. The CDR3 is made up of 19 amino acids. For the CDR3, the DNA is TGTGCCAGCAGCTTTAGCCTCCCGGGACTAGCGGGGTTCACAGATACGCAGTATTTT. Translating gives CASSFSLPGLAGFTDTQYF.

This clone showed up just once. The chain links TRBV5-1 to TRBJ1-2; the D gene is possibly TRBD1 (6 bases). The germline V gene encodes CDR1 SGHRS and CDR2 YFSETQ. This CDR3 is 14 amino acids long. V gave up 0 bases and J gave up 8 bases, with 14 bases separating them. This CDR3 is CASSLGQGREGYTF. For the CDR3, the DNA is TGCGCCAGCAGCTTGGGGCAGGGGCGAGAAGGCTACACCTTC.